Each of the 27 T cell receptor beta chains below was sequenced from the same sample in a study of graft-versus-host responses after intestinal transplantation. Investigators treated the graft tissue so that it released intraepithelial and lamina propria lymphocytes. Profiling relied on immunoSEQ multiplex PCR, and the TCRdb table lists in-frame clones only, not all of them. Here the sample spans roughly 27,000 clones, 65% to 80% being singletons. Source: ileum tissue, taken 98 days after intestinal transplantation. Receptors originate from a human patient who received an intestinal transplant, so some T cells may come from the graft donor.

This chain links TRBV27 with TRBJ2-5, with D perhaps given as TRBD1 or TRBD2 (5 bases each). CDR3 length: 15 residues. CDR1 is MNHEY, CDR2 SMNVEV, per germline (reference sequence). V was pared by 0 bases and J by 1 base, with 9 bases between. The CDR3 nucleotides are TGTGCCAGCAGTTTATCTGTCGGGACCCAAGAGACCCAGTACTTC. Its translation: CASSLSVGTQETQYF.

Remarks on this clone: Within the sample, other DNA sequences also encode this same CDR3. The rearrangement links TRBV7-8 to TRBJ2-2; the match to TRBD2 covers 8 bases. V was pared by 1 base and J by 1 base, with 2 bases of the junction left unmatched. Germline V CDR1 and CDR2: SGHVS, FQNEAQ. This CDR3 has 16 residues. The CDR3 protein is CASSLGLAGNTGELFF. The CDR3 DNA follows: TGTGCCAGCAGCTTAGGCCTAGCGGGGAACACCGGGGAGCTGTTTTTT.

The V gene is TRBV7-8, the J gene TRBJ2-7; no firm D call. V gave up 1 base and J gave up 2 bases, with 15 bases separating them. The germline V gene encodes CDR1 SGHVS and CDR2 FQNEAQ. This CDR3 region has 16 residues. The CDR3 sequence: CASSLGSVQYTYEQYF. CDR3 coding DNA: TGTGCCAGCAGCTTAGGCTCCGTCCAATACACCTACGAGCAGTACTTC.

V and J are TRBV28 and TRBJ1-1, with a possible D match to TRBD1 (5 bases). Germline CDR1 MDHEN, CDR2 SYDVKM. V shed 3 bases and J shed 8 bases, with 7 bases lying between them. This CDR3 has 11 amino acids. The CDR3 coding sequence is TGTGCCAGCAGTTTGGCAGGGGAAGCTTTCTTT. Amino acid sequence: CASSLAGEAFF.

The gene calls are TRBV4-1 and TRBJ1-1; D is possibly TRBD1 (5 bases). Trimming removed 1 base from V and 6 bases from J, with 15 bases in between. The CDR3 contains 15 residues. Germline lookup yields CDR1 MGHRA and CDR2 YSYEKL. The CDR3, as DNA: TGCGCCAGCAGCCAAGGTACAGGACTTTTCTCTGAAGCTTTCTTT. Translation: CASSQGTGLFSEAFF.

The CDR3 nucleotides are TGTGCCAGCAGCTTCAGCGGGGGCTCCTATGGCTACACCTTC. Translating gives CASSFSGGSYGYTF. This chain uses TRBV7-2 with TRBJ1-2, with D maybe TRBD1 (6 bases). Germline V gene data show CDR1 as SGHTA and CDR2 as FQGNSA. There are 14 residues in the CDR3. Deletions cut 3 bases from V and 4 bases from J, with 12 bases between.

The CDR3 DNA is TGTGCCAGCTCACCACCGGTAGGGGGAGACACCGGGGAGCTGTTTTTT. Translated, it gives CASSPPVGGDTGELFF. The chain combines TRBV18 with TRBJ2-2, with D tentatively TRBD1 (6 bases). The V end was cut by 0 bases, the J end by 3 bases, with 11 bases between. The CDR3 is 16 amino acids. Germline loops: CDR1 KGHSH, CDR2 LQKENI.

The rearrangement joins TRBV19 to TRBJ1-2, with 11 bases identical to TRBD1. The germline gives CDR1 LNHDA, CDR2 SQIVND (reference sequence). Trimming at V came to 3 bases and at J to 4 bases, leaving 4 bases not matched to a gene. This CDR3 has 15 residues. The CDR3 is CASSMGQGGTYGYTF. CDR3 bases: TGTGCCAGTAGTATGGGACAGGGGGGCACCTATGGCTACACCTTC. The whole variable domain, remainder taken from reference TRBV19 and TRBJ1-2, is DGGITQSPKYLFRKEGQNVTLSCEQNLNHDAMYWYRQDPGQGLRLIYYSQIVNDFQKGDIAEGYSVSREKKESFPLTVTSAQKNPTAFYLCASSMGQGGTYGYTFGSGTRLTVV.

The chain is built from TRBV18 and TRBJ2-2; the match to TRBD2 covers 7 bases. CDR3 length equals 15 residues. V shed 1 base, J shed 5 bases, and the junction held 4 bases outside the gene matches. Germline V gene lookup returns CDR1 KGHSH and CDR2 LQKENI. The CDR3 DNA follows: TGTGCCAGCTCACCACGGGAGGGGTCAACCGGGGAGCTGTTTTTT. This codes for CASSPREGSTGELFF.

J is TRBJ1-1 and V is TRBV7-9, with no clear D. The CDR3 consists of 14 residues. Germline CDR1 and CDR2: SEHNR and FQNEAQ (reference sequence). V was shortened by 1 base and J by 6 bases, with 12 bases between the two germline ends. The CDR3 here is CASSLVAEGAEAFF. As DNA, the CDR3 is TGTGCCAGCAGCTTAGTGGCAGAAGGCGCTGAAGCTTTCTTT.

The CDR3 reads CASSLGQGGYEQYF. As DNA, the CDR3 is TGTGCCAGCAGTTTAGGACAGGGGGGTTACGAGCAGTACTTC. The chain employs TRBV27 and TRBJ2-7, with 10 bases matching TRBD1. This CDR3 is built from 14 residues. Germline-derived CDR1 and CDR2 are MNHEY and SMNVEV (reference sequence). The trim removed 2 bases at V and 4 bases at J, leaving 2 bases unmatched.

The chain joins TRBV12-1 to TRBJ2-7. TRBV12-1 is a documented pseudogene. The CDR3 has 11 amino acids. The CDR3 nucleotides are TGTGCCAGCAGCTTTGAACACGAGCAGTACTTC. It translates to CASSFEHEQYF.

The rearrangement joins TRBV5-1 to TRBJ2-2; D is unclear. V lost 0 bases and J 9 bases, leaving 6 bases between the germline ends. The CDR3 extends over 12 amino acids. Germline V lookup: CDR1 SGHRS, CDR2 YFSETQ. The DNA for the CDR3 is TGCGCCAGCAGCTTGGACCCTAGGGAGCTGTTTTTT. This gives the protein CASSLDPRELFF.

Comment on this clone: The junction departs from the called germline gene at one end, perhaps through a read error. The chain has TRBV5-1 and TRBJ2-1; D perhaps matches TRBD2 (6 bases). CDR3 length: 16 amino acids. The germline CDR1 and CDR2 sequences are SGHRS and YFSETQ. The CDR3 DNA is TGCGCCAGCAGCCCTGGGGGACTCAGAACCTACAATGGGCAGTTCTTC. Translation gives CASSPGGLRTYNGQFF.

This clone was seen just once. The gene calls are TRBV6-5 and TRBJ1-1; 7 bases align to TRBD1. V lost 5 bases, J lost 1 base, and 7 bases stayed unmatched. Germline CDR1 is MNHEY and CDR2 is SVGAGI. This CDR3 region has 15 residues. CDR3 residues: CASSAAGGPNTEAFF. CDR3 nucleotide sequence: TGTGCCAGCAGTGCGGCAGGGGGTCCGAACACTGAAGCTTTCTTT.

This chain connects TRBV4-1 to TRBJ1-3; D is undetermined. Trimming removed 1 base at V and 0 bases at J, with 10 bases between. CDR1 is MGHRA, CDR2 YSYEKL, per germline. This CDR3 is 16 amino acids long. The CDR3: CASSQVAGSSGNTIYF. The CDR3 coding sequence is TGCGCCAGCAGCCAAGTGGCGGGGAGCTCTGGAAACACCATATATTTT.

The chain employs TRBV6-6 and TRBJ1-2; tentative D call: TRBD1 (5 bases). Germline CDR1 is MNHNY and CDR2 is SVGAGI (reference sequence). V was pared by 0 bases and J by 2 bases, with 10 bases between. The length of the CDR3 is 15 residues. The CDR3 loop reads CASSYSMGPNYGYTF. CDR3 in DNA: TGTGCCAGCAGTTACTCGATGGGGCCCAACTATGGCTACACCTTC.

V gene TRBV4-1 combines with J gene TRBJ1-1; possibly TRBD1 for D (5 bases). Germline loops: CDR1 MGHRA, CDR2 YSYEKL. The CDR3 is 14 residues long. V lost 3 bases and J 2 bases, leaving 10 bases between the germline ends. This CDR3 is CASSHRDRNTEAFF. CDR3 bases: TGCGCCAGCAGCCACCGGGACCGAAACACTGAAGCTTTCTTT.

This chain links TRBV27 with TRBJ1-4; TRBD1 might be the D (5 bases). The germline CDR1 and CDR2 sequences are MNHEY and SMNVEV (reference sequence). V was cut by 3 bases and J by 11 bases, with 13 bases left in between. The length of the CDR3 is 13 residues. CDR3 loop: CASSFQTWGKLFF. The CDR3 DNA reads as TGTGCCAGCAGTTTTCAGACTTGGGGGAAACTGTTTTTT. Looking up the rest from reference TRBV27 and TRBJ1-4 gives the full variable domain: EAQVTQNPRYLITVTGKKLTVTCSQNMNHEYMSWYRQDPGLGLRQIYYSMNVEVTDKGDVPEGYKVSRKEKRNFPLILESPSPNQTSLYFCASSFQTWGKLFFGSGTQLSVL.

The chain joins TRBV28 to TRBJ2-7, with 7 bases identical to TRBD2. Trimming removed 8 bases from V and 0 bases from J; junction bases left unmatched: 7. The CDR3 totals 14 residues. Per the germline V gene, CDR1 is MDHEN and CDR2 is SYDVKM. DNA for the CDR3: TGTGCCAGCTCCAGGCGGGGGAGCTCCTACGAGCAGTACTTC. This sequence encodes CASSRRGSSYEQYF.

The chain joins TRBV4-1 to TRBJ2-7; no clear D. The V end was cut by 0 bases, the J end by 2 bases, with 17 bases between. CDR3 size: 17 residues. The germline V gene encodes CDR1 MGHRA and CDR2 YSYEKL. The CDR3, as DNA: TGCGCCAGCAGCCAAGATTCACCGCGGCACGACGCCTACGAGCAGTACTTC. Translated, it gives CASSQDSPRHDAYEQYF.

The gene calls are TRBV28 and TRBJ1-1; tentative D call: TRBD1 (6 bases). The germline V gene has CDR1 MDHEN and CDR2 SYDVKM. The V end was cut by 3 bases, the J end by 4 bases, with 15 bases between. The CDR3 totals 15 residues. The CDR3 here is CASSFQGIGSTEAFF. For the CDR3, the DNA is TGTGCCAGCAGTTTTCAGGGGATTGGCAGCACTGAAGCTTTCTTT.

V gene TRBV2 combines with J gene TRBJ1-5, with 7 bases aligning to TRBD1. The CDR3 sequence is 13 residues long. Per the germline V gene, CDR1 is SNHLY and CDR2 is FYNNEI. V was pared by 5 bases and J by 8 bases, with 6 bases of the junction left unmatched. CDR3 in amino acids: CASSTGDLKPQHF. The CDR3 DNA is TGTGCCAGCAGTACAGGGGATTTGAAGCCCCAGCATTTT.

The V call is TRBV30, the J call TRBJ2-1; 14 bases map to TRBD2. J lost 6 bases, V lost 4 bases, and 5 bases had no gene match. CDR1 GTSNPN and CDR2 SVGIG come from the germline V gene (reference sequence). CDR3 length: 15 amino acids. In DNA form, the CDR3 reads TGTGCCTGGACAGGACTAGCGGGGGGAACCAATGAGCAGTTCTTC. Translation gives CAWTGLAGGTNEQFF.

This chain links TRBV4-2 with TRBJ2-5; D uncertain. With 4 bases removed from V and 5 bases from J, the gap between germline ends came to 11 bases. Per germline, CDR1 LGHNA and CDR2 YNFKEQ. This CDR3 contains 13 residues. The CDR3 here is CASSRSILETQYF. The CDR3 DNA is TGTGCCAGCAGCCGCTCTATATTGGAGACCCAGTACTTC.

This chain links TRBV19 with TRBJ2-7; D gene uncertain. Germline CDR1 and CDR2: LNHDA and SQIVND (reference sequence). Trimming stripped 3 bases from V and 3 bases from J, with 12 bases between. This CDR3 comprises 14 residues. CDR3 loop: CASSILIHDYEQYF. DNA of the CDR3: TGTGCCAGTAGTATTCTTATCCACGACTACGAGCAGTACTTC.

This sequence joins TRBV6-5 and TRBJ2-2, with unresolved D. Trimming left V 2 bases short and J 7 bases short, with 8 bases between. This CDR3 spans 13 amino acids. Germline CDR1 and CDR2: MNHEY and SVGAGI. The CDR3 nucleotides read TGTGCCAGCAGTTACGAGGATGGCGGGGAGCTGTTTTTT. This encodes CASSYEDGGELFF.